This T cell receptor beta chain is drawn from a study of regulatory T cells in long-lasting Graves disease. In the study overall: Patients newly diagnosed with Graves' had been on antithyroid drugs for under 3 months.

V was clipped by 2 bases and J by 5 bases; unmatched bases: 8. The CDR3 runs to 16 residues. Germline CDR1 is LGHDT and CDR2 is YNNKEL (reference sequence). According to the study, TCR beta libraries were built with iRepertoire HTBI primers and CDR3-region Arm-PCR. Per the study methods: The samples yielded 50 to 80 TRBV and about 15 TRBJ segments. Via MiXCR, TCRdb re-called the multiplex PCR reads, giving one row per CDR3 protein. TCRdb, not the original authors, processed these V and J calls. The table lists about 350,000 distinct CDR3 sequences, approximately 15% of them singletons. Time point given: newly diagnosed GD, antithyroid drugs for less than 3 months. From RNA extracted from PBMCs, the TCR library was made. On this clonotype itself: Its antigen is not known. Being one base from a much bigger clone, this may be a read error.

Points from the study as a whole: Clonotypes that were public and shared totalled fewer than 3,500 in persistent patients versus 800 to 1,000 in new patients.

These data were likewise used in another study, on T cells in Graves' hyperthyroidism and ophthalmopathy. That study adds: Calling Graves' hyperthyroidism stable meant ophthalmopathy did not progress within 18 months.

J is TRBJ2-3 and V is TRBV3-1, with TRBD2 identical over 9 bases. Specimen: peripheral blood mononuclear cells (PBMCs), collected at new diagnosis, from a patient treated with antithyroid drugs. The origin of this receptor is a man aged 40-49 years with Graves disease. The CDR3 loop reads CASSQPTSGPVDTQYF. The CDR3 DNA follows: TGTGCCAGCAGCCAACCCACTAGCGGGCCTGTAGATACGCAGTATTTT.